The table lists the clone carrying this TCR beta chain with many counts. The template used for profiling TCR beta VDJ and CDR3 was genomic DNA. TCRdb redid the calling of the reads with MiXCR, one entry per CDR3 protein. Among just over 450,000 distinct CDR3 sequences listed, around 30% were seen once. This sample stems from a study of CD8+CD57+ T cells in acquired aplastic anemia. All sequencing subjects had displayed CD8+CD57+ cell expansion on flow cytometry. This CDR3 comprises 11 residues. The V end lost 4 bases, the J end lost 1 base, and 2 bases lay between the germline ends. Germline-derived CDR1 and CDR2 are SQVTM and ANQGSEA.

The origin of this receptor is a human donor with aplastic anemia. The chain joins TRBV29-1 to TRBJ1-5; unclear D gene. The sequenced sample consisted of sorted CD4+, CD8+, or CD8+CD57+ T cells (not recorded which) from PBMCs. CDR3 DNA: TGCAGCGTTGGCAGCAATCAGCCCCAGCATTTT. Its translation: CSVGSNQPQHF.